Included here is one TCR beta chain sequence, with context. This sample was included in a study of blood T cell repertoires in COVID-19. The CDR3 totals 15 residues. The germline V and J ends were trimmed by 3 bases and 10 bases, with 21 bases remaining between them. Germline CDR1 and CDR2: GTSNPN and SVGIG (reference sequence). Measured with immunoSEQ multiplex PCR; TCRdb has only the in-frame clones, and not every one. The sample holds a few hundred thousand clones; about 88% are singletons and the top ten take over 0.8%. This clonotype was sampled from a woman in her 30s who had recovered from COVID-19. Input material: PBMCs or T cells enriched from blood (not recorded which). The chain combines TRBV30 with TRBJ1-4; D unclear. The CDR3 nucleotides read TGTGCCTGGAGAGACACGGGGTTCGGGCGGGGAAAACTGTTTTTT. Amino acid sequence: CAWRDTGFGRGKLFF.